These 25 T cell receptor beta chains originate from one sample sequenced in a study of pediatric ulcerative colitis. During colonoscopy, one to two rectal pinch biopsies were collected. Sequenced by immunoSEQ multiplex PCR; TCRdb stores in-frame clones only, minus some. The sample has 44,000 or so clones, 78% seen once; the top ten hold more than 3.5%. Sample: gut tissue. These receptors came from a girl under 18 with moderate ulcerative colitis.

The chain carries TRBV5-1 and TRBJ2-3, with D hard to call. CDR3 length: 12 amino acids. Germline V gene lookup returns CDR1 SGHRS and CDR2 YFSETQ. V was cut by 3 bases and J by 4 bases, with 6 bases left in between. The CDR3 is CASSSVADTQYF. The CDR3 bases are TGCGCCAGCAGCTCGGTCGCAGATACGCAGTATTTT.

The CDR3 loop is CASSQLGIFSGNTIYF. The CDR3, as DNA: TGCGCCAGCAGCCAACTGGGGATATTTTCCGGAAACACCATATATTTT. The rearrangement links TRBV4-1 to TRBJ1-3; D remains unclear. The V gene lost 2 bases and the J gene lost 4 bases, with 15 bases spanning the gap. The CDR3 contains 16 residues. Germline CDR1 reads MGHRA; CDR2 reads YSYEKL.

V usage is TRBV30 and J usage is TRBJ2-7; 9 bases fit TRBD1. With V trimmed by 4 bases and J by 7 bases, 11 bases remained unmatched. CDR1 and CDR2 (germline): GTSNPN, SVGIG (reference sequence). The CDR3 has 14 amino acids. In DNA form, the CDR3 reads TGTGCCTGGAACTGGGGACAGGGTAAAGGGGAGCAGTACTTC. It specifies CAWNWGQGKGEQYF.

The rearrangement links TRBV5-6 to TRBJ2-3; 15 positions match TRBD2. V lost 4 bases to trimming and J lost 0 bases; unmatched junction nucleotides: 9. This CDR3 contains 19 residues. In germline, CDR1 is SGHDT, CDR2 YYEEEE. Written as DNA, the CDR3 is TGTGCCAGCAGCAGAAGGACTAGCGGGGGGGCGGTAAGCACAGATACGCAGTATTTT. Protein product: CASSRRTSGGAVSTDTQYF. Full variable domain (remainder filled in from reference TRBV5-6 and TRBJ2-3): DAGVTQSPTHLIKTRGQQVTLRCSPKSGHDTVSWYQQALGQGPQFIFQYYEEEERQRGNFPDRFSGHQFPNYSSELNVNALLLGDSALYLCASSRRTSGGAVSTDTQYFGPGTRLTVL.

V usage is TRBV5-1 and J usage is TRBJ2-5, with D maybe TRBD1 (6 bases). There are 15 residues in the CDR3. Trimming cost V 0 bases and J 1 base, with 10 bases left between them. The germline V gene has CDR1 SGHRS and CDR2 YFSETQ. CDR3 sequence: CASSLEDSRQETQYF. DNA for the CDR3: TGCGCCAGCAGCTTGGAGGACAGTCGCCAAGAGACCCAGTACTTC.

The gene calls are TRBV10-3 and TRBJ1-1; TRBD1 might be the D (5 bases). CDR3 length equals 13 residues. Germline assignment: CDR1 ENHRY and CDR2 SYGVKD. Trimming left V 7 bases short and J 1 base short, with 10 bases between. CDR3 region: CAITTTGNTEAFF. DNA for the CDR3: TGTGCCATCACCACAACAGGGAACACTGAAGCTTTCTTT.

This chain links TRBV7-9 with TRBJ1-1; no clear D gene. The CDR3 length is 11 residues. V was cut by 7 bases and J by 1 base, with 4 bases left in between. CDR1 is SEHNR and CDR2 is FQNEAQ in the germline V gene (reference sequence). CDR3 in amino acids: CASTGNTEAFF. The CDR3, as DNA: TGTGCCAGCACCGGGAACACTGAAGCTTTCTTT.

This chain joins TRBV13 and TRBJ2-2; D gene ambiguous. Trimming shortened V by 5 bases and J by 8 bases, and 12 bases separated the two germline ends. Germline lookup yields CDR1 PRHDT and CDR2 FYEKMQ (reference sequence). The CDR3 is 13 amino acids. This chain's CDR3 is CASSRAMGGELFF. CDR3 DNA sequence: TGTGCCAGCAGCCGTGCTATGGGTGGGGAGCTGTTTTTT.

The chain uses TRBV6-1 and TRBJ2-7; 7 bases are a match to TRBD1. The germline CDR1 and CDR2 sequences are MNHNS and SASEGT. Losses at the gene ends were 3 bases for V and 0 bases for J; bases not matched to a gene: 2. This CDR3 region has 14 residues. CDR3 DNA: TGTGCCAGCAGTGACAGGGGGAGCTCCTACGAGCAGTACTTC. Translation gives CASSDRGSSYEQYF.

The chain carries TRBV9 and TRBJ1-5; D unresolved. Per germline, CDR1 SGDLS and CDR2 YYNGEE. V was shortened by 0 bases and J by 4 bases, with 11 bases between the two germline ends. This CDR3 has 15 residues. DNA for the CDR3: TGTGCCAGCAGCGTAGCCCCCGGCCCTAATCAGCCCCAGCATTTT. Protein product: CASSVAPGPNQPQHF.

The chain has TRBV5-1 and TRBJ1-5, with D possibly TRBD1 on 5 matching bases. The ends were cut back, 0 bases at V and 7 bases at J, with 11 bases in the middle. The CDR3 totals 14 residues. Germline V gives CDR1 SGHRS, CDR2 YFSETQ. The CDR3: CASSLVGGEQPQHF. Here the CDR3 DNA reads TGCGCCAGCAGCTTGGTGGGGGGGGAGCAGCCCCAGCATTTT.

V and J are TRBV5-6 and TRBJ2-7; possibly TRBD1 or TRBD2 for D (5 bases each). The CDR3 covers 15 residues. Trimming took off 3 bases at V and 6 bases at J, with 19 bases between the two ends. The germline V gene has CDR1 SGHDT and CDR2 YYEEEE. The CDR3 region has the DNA TGTGCCAGCAGCTGGGGCCCTACGGGGCCAGGCGAGCAGTACTTC. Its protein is CASSWGPTGPGEQYF.

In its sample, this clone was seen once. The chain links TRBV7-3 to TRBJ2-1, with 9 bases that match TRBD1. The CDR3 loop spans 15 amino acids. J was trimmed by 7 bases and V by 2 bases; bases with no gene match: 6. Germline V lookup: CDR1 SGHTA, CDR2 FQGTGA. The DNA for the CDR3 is TGTGCCAGCAGCTTAGAGGGACAGGGTATGAATGAGCAGTTCTTC. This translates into CASSLEGQGMNEQFF. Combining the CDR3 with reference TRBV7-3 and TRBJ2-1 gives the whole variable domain GAGVSQTPSNKVTEKGKYVELRCDPISGHTALYWYRQSLGQGPEFLIYFQGTGAADDSGLPNDRFFAVRPEGSVSTLKIQRTERGDSAVYLCASSLEGQGMNEQFFGPGTRLTVL.

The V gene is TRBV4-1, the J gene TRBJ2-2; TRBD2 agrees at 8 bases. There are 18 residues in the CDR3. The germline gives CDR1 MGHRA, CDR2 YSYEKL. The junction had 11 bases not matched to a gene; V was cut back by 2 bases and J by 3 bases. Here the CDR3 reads CASSQFASGGADTGELFF. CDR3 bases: TGCGCCAGCAGCCAATTCGCCAGCGGGGGCGCGGACACCGGGGAGCTGTTTTTT.

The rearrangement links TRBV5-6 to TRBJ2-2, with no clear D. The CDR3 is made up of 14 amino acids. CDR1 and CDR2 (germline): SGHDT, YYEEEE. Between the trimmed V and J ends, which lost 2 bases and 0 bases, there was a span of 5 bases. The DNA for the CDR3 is TGTGCCAGCAGCTTCGGGCCGAACACCGGGGAGCTGTTTTTT. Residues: CASSFGPNTGELFF.

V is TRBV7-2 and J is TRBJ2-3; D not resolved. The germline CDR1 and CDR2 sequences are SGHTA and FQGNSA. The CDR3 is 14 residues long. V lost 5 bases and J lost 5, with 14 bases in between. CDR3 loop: CASSPWRQRDTQYF. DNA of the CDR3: TGTGCCAGCAGCCCTTGGCGGCAGAGAGATACGCAGTATTTT.

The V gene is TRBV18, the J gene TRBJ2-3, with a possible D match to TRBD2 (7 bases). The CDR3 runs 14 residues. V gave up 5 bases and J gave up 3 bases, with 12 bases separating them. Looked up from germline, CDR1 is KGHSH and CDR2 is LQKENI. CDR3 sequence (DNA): TGTGCCAGCTCAGCACAGGGAGGGACAGATACGCAGTATTTT. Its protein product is CASSAQGGTDTQYF.

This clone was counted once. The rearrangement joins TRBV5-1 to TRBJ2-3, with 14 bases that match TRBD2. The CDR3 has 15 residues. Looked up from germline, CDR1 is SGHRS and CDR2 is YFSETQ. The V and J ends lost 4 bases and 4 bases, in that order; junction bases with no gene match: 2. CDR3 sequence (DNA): TGCGCCAGCAGCCCGGGACTAGCGGGAGCAGATACGCAGTATTTT. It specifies CASSPGLAGADTQYF.

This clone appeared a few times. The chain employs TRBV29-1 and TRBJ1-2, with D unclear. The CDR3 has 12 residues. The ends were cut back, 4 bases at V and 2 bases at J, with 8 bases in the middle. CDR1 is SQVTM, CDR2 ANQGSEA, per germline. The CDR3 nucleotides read TGCAGCGTTGGGCGGACGAACTATGGCTACACCTTC. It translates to CSVGRTNYGYTF.

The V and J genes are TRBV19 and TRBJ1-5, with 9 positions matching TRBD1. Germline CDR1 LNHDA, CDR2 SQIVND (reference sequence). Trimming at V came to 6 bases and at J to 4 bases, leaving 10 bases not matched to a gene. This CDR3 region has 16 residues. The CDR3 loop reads CASRPTGGSWNQPQHF. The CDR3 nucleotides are TGTGCCAGTAGACCAACAGGGGGCTCGTGGAATCAGCCCCAGCATTTT.

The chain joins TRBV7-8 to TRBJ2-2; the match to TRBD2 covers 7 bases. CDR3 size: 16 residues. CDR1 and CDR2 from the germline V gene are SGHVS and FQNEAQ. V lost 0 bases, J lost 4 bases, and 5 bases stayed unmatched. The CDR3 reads CASSLAGGGVTGELFF. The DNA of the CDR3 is TGTGCCAGCAGCTTAGCTGGCGGGGGAGTCACCGGGGAGCTGTTTTTT. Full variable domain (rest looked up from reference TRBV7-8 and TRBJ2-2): GAGVSQSPRYKVAKRGQDVALRCDPISGHVSLFWYQQALGQGPEFLTYFQNEAQLDKSGLPSDRFFAERPEGSVSTLKIQRTQQEDSAVYLCASSLAGGGVTGELFFGEGSRLTVL.

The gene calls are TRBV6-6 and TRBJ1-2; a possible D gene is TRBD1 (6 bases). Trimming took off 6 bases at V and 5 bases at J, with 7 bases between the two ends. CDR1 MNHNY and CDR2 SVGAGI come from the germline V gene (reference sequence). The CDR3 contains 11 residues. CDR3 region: CASSQGYGYTF. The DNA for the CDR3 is TGTGCCAGCAGCCAGGGGTATGGCTACACCTTC.

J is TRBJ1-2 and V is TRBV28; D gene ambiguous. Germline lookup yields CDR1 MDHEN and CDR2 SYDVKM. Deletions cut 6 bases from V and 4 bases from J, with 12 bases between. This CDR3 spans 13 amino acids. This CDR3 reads CASSPSQLYGYTF. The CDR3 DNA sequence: TGTGCCAGCAGCCCCTCACAGCTCTATGGCTACACCTTC.

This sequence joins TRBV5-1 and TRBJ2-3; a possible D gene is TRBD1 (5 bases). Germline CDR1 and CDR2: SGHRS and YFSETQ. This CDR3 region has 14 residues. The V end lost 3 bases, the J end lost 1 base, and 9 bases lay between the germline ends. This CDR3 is CASSWVGRTDTQYF. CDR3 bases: TGCGCCAGCAGCTGGGTGGGGCGCACAGATACGCAGTATTTT.

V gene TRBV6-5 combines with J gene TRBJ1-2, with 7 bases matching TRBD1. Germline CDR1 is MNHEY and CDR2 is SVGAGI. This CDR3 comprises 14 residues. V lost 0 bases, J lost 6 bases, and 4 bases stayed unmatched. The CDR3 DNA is TGTGCCAGCAGTTACTCAGACAGGGTTCATGGCTACACCTTC. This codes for CASSYSDRVHGYTF.